The 22 T cell receptor beta chains presented below share a single source sample, sequenced in a study of blood T cells in healthy people across ages. With a J-beta primer mix and a sample-barcoded 5' primer, a second PCR ran roughly 7 to 11 cycles. TCRdb fed the 5' RACE reads into MiXCR, producing one record per CDR3 protein. The table shows about 680,000 distinct CDR3 sequences, with more than 40% occurring only once. The sample comprised blood. These receptors all come from a woman between 55 and 75 years old in good health.

This rearrangement joins TRBV20-1 to TRBJ2-1, with TRBD2 matching 11 bases. This CDR3 is built from 17 residues. Germline values: CDR1 DFQATT, CDR2 SNEGSKA (reference sequence). The J segment lost 7 bases and the V segment lost 0 bases, leaving 11 bases of the junction unmatched. The CDR3 region is CSARDFGLAGSMNEQFF. CDR3 coding DNA: TGCAGTGCTAGAGATTTCGGACTAGCGGGCTCCATGAATGAGCAGTTCTTC.

This chain joins TRBV19 and TRBJ2-5; D gene ambiguous. V was pared by 3 bases and J by 1 base, with 12 bases between. The CDR3 totals 15 residues. CDR1 LNHDA and CDR2 SQIVND come from the germline V gene (reference sequence). The CDR3 region has the DNA TGTGCCAGTAGTATCGGGCAGGTGATCCAAGAGACCCAGTACTTC. Encoded protein: CASSIGQVIQETQYF. Full variable domain (missing parts from reference TRBV19 and TRBJ2-5): DGGITQSPKYLFRKEGQNVTLSCEQNLNHDAMYWYRQDPGQGLRLIYYSQIVNDFQKGDIAEGYSVSREKKESFPLTVTSAQKNPTAFYLCASSIGQVIQETQYFGPGTRLLVL.

This clonotype was observed a single time. V usage is TRBV29-1 and J usage is TRBJ2-3; 7 nucleotides align to TRBD2. The junction had 5 bases not matched to a gene; V was cut back by 5 bases and J by 6 bases. In germline, CDR1 is SQVTM, CDR2 ANQGSEA. The CDR3 totals 12 residues. In DNA, the CDR3 is TGCAGCGTTCGGACTAGTTACGATACGCAGTATTTT. As protein: CSVRTSYDTQYF.

This clonotype came up many times. The genes are TRBV29-1 and TRBJ2-5; D unclear. The V gene's germline CDR1 is SQVTM and CDR2 ANQGSEA. The V end was cut by 5 bases, the J end by 0 bases, with 10 bases between. CDR3 length equals 13 residues. This chain's CDR3 is CSVSARDQETQYF. For the CDR3, the DNA is TGCAGCGTTTCAGCCCGGGACCAAGAGACCCAGTACTTC.

There are many counts of this clonotype. V is TRBV5-1 and J is TRBJ2-1; D unresolved. The J call may be in error: the DNA end matches TRBJ2-7 better. CDR1 and CDR2 (germline): SGHRS, YFSETQ. The CDR3 has 14 amino acids. This CDR3 reads CASSLGSAYNEQYF. The CDR3, as DNA: TGCGCCAGCAGCTTGGGCTCAGCATACAATGAGCAGTACTTC.

The chain carries TRBV24-1 and TRBJ2-1; 12 bases map to TRBD1. This CDR3 has 16 residues. Germline lookup yields CDR1 KGHDR and CDR2 SFDVKD. The V and J ends lost 3 bases and 9 bases, in that order; junction bases with no gene match: 8. In DNA, the CDR3 is TGTGCCACCAGTGATGTTACCGGGACAGGGGGCACTGAGCAGTTCTTC. It is translated as CATSDVTGTGGTEQFF.

The J gene is TRBJ1-6, the V gene TRBV7-8; 9 bases agree with TRBD1. J gave up 9 bases and V 5 bases, and 5 bases lay outside the gene matches. The CDR3 has 14 residues. CDR1 and CDR2 from the germline V gene are SGHVS and FQNEAQ. The DNA for the CDR3 is TGTGCCAGCAGCACGGGACAGGGAAGTTCACCCCTCCACTTT. Translating gives CASSTGQGSSPLHF.

The chain joins TRBV12-3 or TRBV12-4 to TRBJ1-2, with unresolved D. V dropped 11 bases and J dropped 2 bases, with 9 bases sitting between them. The CDR3 runs to 11 residues. The CDR3 coding sequence is TGTGCCTGTGGACGAAACTATGGCTACACCTTC. It translates to CACGRNYGYTF.

The chain joins TRBV6-2 or TRBV6-3 to TRBJ2-4, with 10 bases fitting TRBD1. The J call may not be correct, given that the DNA end is closer to TRBJ2-7. This CDR3 has 14 residues. Germline V gene data show CDR1 as MNHEY and CDR2 as SVGEGT. CDR3 loop: CASTDGTGAYEQYF. CDR3 DNA: TGTGCCAGCACCGACGGGACAGGGGCCTACGAGCAGTACTTC.

The CDR3 loop reads CASSQEGRGNTEAFF. The CDR3 region has the DNA TGTGCCAGCAGCCAAGAAGGGCGAGGGAACACTGAAGCTTTCTTT. The rearrangement joins TRBV4-2 to TRBJ1-1; D uncertain. CDR1 and CDR2 (germline): LGHNA, YNFKEQ. Trimming removed 0 bases from V and 1 base from J, with 9 bases in between. The CDR3 sequence is 15 residues long.

This clonotype was counted between two and nine times. The CDR3 DNA sequence: TGCAGTGCTAGCAGAGAGACTGATCAGCCCCAGCATTTT. Amino acid sequence: CSASRETDQPQHF. V usage is TRBV20-1 and J usage is TRBJ1-5, with D unclear. V was pared by 3 bases and J by 5 bases, with 11 bases between. Germline V CDR1 and CDR2: DFQATT, SNEGSKA (reference sequence). The CDR3 has 13 residues.

The rearrangement joins TRBV3-1 to TRBJ2-7; D call uncertain. This CDR3 has 12 amino acids. V lost 1 base to trimming and J lost 7 bases, with 8 bases between them. CDR1 and CDR2 (germline): LGHDT, YNNKEL (reference sequence). In DNA form, the CDR3 reads TGTGCCAGCAGCCAAGCGTGGGAAGAGCAGTACTTC. Amino acids: CASSQAWEEQYF.

This chain joins TRBV12-3 or TRBV12-4 and TRBJ1-1, with D perhaps TRBD1 (5 bases). The V gene lost 6 bases and the J gene lost 7 bases, with 18 bases spanning the gap. The CDR3 spans 14 residues. The CDR3 DNA sequence: TGTGCCAGCAGCCCCCAGAGGGGCTACAGTGAAGCTTTCTTT. Its protein is CASSPQRGYSEAFF.

This clonotype was seen a handful of times. V and J are TRBV6-5 and TRBJ2-2; D gene unclear. Trimming took off 8 bases at V and 6 bases at J, with 7 bases between the two ends. CDR3 size: 11 residues. Germline V gene lookup returns CDR1 MNHEY and CDR2 SVGAGI. The CDR3 loop is CASRVAGELFF. As DNA, the CDR3 is TGTGCCAGCCGGGTGGCCGGGGAGCTGTTTTTT.

The chain carries TRBV28 and TRBJ2-5; 7 nucleotides line up with TRBD2. V shed 2 bases, J shed 5 bases, and the junction held 14 bases outside the gene matches. Per the germline V gene, CDR1 is MDHEN and CDR2 is SYDVKM. This CDR3 is built from 17 residues. The CDR3 region is CASSLMGFAGVRETQYF. The CDR3 region has the DNA TGTGCCAGCAGTTTAATGGGTTTTGCGGGAGTGAGGGAGACCCAGTACTTC.

J is TRBJ2-1 and V is TRBV4-3, with D perhaps TRBD2 (5 bases). The germline V gene has CDR1 LGHNA and CDR2 YSLEER. This CDR3 has 14 amino acids. V was cut by 4 bases and J by 4 bases, with 11 bases left in between. CDR3 in amino acids: CASSRSPGYNEQFF. As DNA, the CDR3 is TGCGCCAGCAGCCGCTCGCCGGGGTACAATGAGCAGTTCTTC.

In this sample, this clonotype turned up a few times. This sequence joins TRBV5-1 and TRBJ2-4; D perhaps matches TRBD2 (5 bases). Germline lookup yields CDR1 SGHRS and CDR2 YFSETQ. The CDR3 extends over 14 amino acids. V lost 2 bases, J lost 6 bases, and 12 bases lay in between. The CDR3 nucleotides are TGCGCCAGCAGCTTAGAGGGTTCGGCAAACATTCAGTACTTC. Amino acids: CASSLEGSANIQYF. Supplemented by reference TRBV5-1 and TRBJ2-4, the full variable domain reads KAGVTQTPRYLIKTRGQQVTLSCSPISGHRSVSWYQQTPGQGLQFLFEYFSETQRNKGNFPGRFSGRQFSNSRSEMNVSTLELGDSALYLCASSLEGSANIQYFGAGTRLSVL.

The sample holds a few counts of this clonotype. The rearrangement uses TRBV20-1 and TRBJ2-7, with a weak D call TRBD2 (5 bases). The CDR3 has 15 residues. Germline assignment: CDR1 DFQATT and CDR2 SNEGSKA (reference sequence). V lost 6 bases and J 2 bases, leaving 20 bases between the germline ends. The CDR3 spells CSARPLDYQAYEQYF. The CDR3 bases are TGCAGTGCACGACCCCTAGACTACCAAGCCTACGAGCAGTACTTC.

J is TRBJ2-1 and V is TRBV5-1; 7 bases line up with TRBD1. The J call is uncertain, as TRBJ2-7 better fits the DNA end. The CDR3 contains 16 residues. Looked up from germline, CDR1 is SGHRS and CDR2 is YFSETQ. CDR3 DNA: TGCGCCAGCAGCACGGGACAGCTAAACTCCTACAATGAGCAGTACTTC. Residues: CASSTGQLNSYNEQYF.

This clonotype appeared once. The CDR3 coding sequence is TGTGCCAGCAGCCAAGACCCTAGCGGGGGGATCTACAATGAGCAGTACTTC. Encoded protein: CASSQDPSGGIYNEQYF. The chain carries TRBV4-2 and TRBJ2-1; the match to TRBD2 covers 11 bases. The J call could be wrong; TRBJ2-7 is a better fit for the DNA end. The CDR3 runs 17 residues. Germline CDR1 and CDR2: LGHNA and YNFKEQ.

The chain combines TRBV27 with TRBJ2-5; 7 nucleotides line up with TRBD1. Germline trimming cut 6 bases from V and 2 bases from J; bases unmatched to any gene: 9. The CDR3 totals 15 residues. Per the germline V gene, CDR1 is MNHEY and CDR2 is SMNVEV (reference sequence). The CDR3 region has the DNA TGTGCCAGCAGCGACCGGGACAGCGGACAAGAGACCCAGTACTTC. This gives the protein CASSDRDSGQETQYF.

The chain links TRBV7-2 to TRBJ2-7; 8 bases fit TRBD2. This CDR3 is 15 amino acids long. Germline-derived CDR1 and CDR2 are SGHTA and FQGNSA. With 5 bases clipped from V and 1 base from J, the junction kept 7 bases outside the gene matches. CDR3 amino acids: CASSMKAGESYEQYF. The CDR3 nucleotides are TGTGCCAGCAGCATGAAAGCGGGAGAGTCCTACGAGCAGTACTTC.